The clone carrying this T cell receptor beta chain was found once. The method was immunoSEQ multiplex PCR; TCRdb's version includes in-frame clones alone and lacks a portion of them. The table lists approximately 150,000 clones, roughly nine tenths of them singletons. V lost 3 bases, J lost 7 bases, and 21 bases lay in between. This CDR3 has 16 residues. Germline V CDR1 and CDR2: KGHSH, LQKENI. The source of the sample is a study of T cell responses to AZD1222 COVID-19 vaccine. V gene TRBV18 combines with J gene TRBJ1-2; weak D call: TRBD1 (5 bases). This clonotype was sampled from an adult in good health. The sample consisted of peripheral blood, taken on day 0 of AZD1222 vaccination. CDR3 in amino acids: CASSPLPLIGEGGYTF. In DNA, the CDR3 is TGTGCCAGCTCACCCCTCCCTCTCATAGGGGAGGGTGGCTACACCTTC.